This T cell receptor (beta chain) was recorded in a study of T cell repertoires in cytomegalovirus infection. Study context: The study used recently identified HLA-C-restricted and well-studied HLA-B-restricted CMV epitopes. Evidence of both CMV infection and a matching HLA type came from public TCR beta signatures. Study results and caveats: Using cumulative public TCR beta family frequency, the authors identified those who carried CMV together with the relevant HLA.

Germline trimming cut 3 bases from V and 3 bases from J; bases unmatched to any gene: 8. This CDR3 region has 16 residues. Germline-derived CDR1 and CDR2 are SGDLS and YYNGEE. Comment on this clonotype: Its antigen is still unknown.

TCRdb passed the reads through MiXCR, listing each CDR3 protein once. This table holds 90,000 to 120,000 distinct CDR3 sequences, roughly 39% found once. Material: CD8+ T cells from cultured PBMCs, obtained from culture after CMV antigen stimulation. The TCR originated in a human donor in good health (CMV status not recorded). Some clones in this sample may be carry-over from other donors' samples. This sequence joins TRBV9 and TRBJ2-1; TRBD2 matches at 8 bases. For the CDR3, the DNA is TGTGCCAGCAGCGGGTTCGGGGGGGGGAACTACAATGAGCAGTTCTTC. As protein: CASSGFGGGNYNEQFF.